The sample holds one count of the clone carrying this T cell receptor beta chain. Its matching antigen is unknown. This entry comes from a study of untreated major depressive disorder. General study results and limits: Private clones made up every subject's top five TRBV05-01 clones. TRBV05-01 (Vbeta 5.1) usage was higher in CD4+ T cells of depressed patients than controls.

V shed 0 bases, J shed 6 bases, and the junction held 12 bases outside the gene matches. Germline V CDR1 and CDR2: MNHNS, SASEGT. The CDR3 consists of 18 residues. The assay was immunoSEQ multiplex PCR, and TCRdb's table has in-frame clones only and misses some. The profile shows just under 20,000 clones, approximately 81% of them singletons. The sequenced material came from CD4+ T cells from PBMCs. The receptor was isolated from a woman aged 25-40 years in good health. V usage is TRBV6-1 and J usage is TRBJ2-2; 8 positions match TRBD2. In DNA form, the CDR3 reads TGTGCCAGCAGTGAAGCGCTTCGACGGACTAGCCTTCCCGGGGAGCTGTTTTTT. Its protein product is CASSEALRRTSLPGELFF.